This T cell receptor beta chain was sequenced during a study of shared clonotypes between healthy human individuals. J was trimmed by 7 bases and V by 2 bases; bases with no gene match: 4. The CDR3 covers 14 residues. CDR1 is SGHTA and CDR2 is FQGTGA in the germline V gene. Study conclusions and caveats: How much donors shared clonotypes was expected to be affected by sequencing depth.

Each subset's genomic DNA was split evenly across several immunoSEQ plates. The team ran DNA from unsorted PBMCs on ten immunoSEQ deep assay plates for sequencing. Using immunoSEQ multiplex PCR, the repertoire was profiled, and TCRdb retains in-frame clones only, with some absent. The sample lists some 480,000 clones; 65% to 80% were seen once. Adults of Caucasian background living in Nashville, Tennessee made up all donors. Details on this clone: Its antigen is unidentified.

The chain joins TRBV7-3 to TRBJ1-1; 10 bases align to TRBD1. The clonotype was recovered from a woman between 40 and 55 years old in good health. Some clones in this sample may be carry-over from other donors' samples. The sequenced material came from PBMCs. CDR3 bases: TGTGCCAGCAGCTTAGACAGGGGGCTGAATGAAGCTTTCTTT. As protein: CASSLDRGLNEAFF.